Shown below are 25 T cell receptor beta chains from a single sample sequenced in a study of metastatic and nonmetastatic thyroid tumors. None of the patients had undergone any treatment ahead of thyroid surgery. TCRdb reanalyzed the PCR reads with MiXCR. The sample has roughly 30,000 clones, approximately 3.7% seen once; the top ten hold about 3.2%. The source material was blood. These receptors were collected from a male donor with papillary thyroid cancer or a benign thyroid nodule (not recorded which). Some clones in this sample may be carry-over from other donors' samples.

The chain is built from TRBV2 and TRBJ2-3, with D unresolved. Trimming took 7 bases from V and 2 from J, leaving 16 bases between them. The germline CDR1 and CDR2 sequences are SNHLY and FYNNEI. The CDR3 has 15 amino acids. CDR3 in amino acids: CASTQREGYTDTQYF. The CDR3 DNA follows: TGTGCCAGCACTCAAAGGGAAGGGTACACAGATACGCAGTATTTT.

There are many counts of this clone. The chain carries TRBV19 and TRBJ2-6; no clear D gene. Germline V gene lookup returns CDR1 LNHDA and CDR2 SQIVND (reference sequence). This CDR3 spans 16 amino acids. Trimming took off 5 bases at V and 0 bases at J, with 11 bases between the two ends. The CDR3, as DNA: TGTGCCAGTAGTGATTCCGACTTCTCTGGGGCCAACGTCCTGACTTTC. This sequence encodes CASSDSDFSGANVLTF.

This clone is medium-sized. V and J are TRBV12-3 or TRBV12-4 and TRBJ2-3; 11 positions match TRBD1. With 6 bases clipped from V and 3 bases from J, the junction kept 2 bases outside the gene matches. The CDR3 covers 14 residues. DNA of the CDR3: TGTGCCAGCAGAGGACAGGGGGCAACAGATACGCAGTATTTT. Its translation is CASRGQGATDTQYF.

This chain connects TRBV27 to TRBJ1-2; maybe TRBD1 (5 bases). CDR1 is MNHEY and CDR2 is SMNVEV in the germline V gene (reference sequence). V lost 6 bases to trimming and J lost 9 bases, with 11 bases between them. The CDR3 is made up of 11 amino acids. The CDR3 DNA follows: TGTGCCAGCAGGAGCCAGGGCAGCTACACCTTC. Amino acid sequence: CASRSQGSYTF.

This clone was seen ten or more times. The chain links TRBV3-1 to TRBJ2-5; D gene unclear. CDR1 and CDR2 (germline): LGHDT, YNNKEL (reference sequence). V gave up 0 bases and J gave up 5 bases, with 7 bases separating them. The CDR3 sequence is 13 residues long. This CDR3 is CASSQDARETQYF. The CDR3 DNA reads as TGTGCCAGCAGCCAAGACGCTAGGGAGACCCAGTACTTC.

This clone was seen only a few times. The chain has TRBV11-3 and TRBJ2-2; D gene unclear. CDR3 length equals 15 residues. Trimming took off 3 bases at V and 7 bases at J, with 15 bases between the two ends. Germline V gene lookup returns CDR1 SGHNT and CDR2 YENEEA. CDR3 residues: CASSFSIGQIGELFF. CDR3 sequence (DNA): TGTGCCAGCAGCTTCTCTATCGGGCAGATCGGGGAGCTGTTTTTT.

This clone was counted only a few times. The gene calls are TRBV6-2 or TRBV6-3 and TRBJ2-1; D perhaps matches TRBD2 (6 bases). From germline, CDR1 is MNHEY and CDR2 SVGEGT. The CDR3 runs to 13 residues. The ends were cut back, 6 bases at V and 6 bases at J, with 12 bases in the middle. CDR3 coding DNA: TGTGCCAGCAGAGAAATGGGGGGCAATGAGCAGTTCTTC. It encodes CASREMGGNEQFF.

The genes are TRBV12-3 or TRBV12-4 and TRBJ1-4; D call uncertain. V was trimmed by 5 bases and J by 2 bases, leaving 15 bases between them. The CDR3 contains 16 residues. CDR3 loop: CASSPFLWATNEKLFF. The CDR3 region has the DNA TGTGCCAGCAGTCCCTTTCTGTGGGCGACTAATGAAAAACTGTTTTTT.

This clone was recorded a few times. The V call is TRBV24-1, the J call TRBJ2-5; D is undetermined. Germline V gene lookup returns CDR1 KGHDR and CDR2 SFDVKD. V was cut by 6 bases and J by 4 bases, with 14 bases left in between. The CDR3 loop spans 14 amino acids. The CDR3 here is CATSPPGIRETQYF. CDR3 DNA: TGTGCCACCAGTCCACCAGGCATCCGAGAGACCCAGTACTTC.

This clone has ten or more counts. This chain connects TRBV7-2 to TRBJ1-2, with 7 positions matching TRBD1. Germline V lookup: CDR1 SGHTA, CDR2 FQGNSA. CDR3 length: 16 amino acids. V shed 6 bases, J shed 5 bases, and the junction held 15 bases outside the gene matches. The CDR3 sequence is CASRQTGNSERYGYTF. The DNA for the CDR3 is TGTGCCAGCAGACAGACAGGGAATTCTGAACGGTATGGCTACACCTTC.

The sample holds many counts of this clone. The genes are TRBV7-9 and TRBJ2-1, with 10 nucleotides matching TRBD2. CDR3 length: 15 amino acids. The trim removed 5 bases at V and 9 bases at J, leaving 10 bases unmatched. Germline CDR1 SEHNR, CDR2 FQNEAQ (reference sequence). CDR3 coding DNA: TGTGCCAGCAGCCCCCTTTCTGAGCGGGAGGGTGAGCAGTTCTTC. This gives the protein CASSPLSEREGEQFF.

In its sample, this clone was seen a few times. This chain joins TRBV28 and TRBJ2-7; no firm D call. Germline-derived CDR1 and CDR2 are MDHEN and SYDVKM. V dropped 5 bases and J dropped 2 bases, with 16 bases sitting between them. CDR3 length equals 15 residues. CDR3 DNA sequence: TGTGCCAGCAGTGAAACCTTAGGGTTACCCTACGAGCAGTACTTC. Protein product: CASSETLGLPYEQYF.

This clone is termed medium-sized. The chain combines TRBV28 with TRBJ1-5; TRBD1 is a possible D gene (5 bases). The CDR3 is 14 amino acids. Trimming took off 5 bases at V and 4 bases at J, with 12 bases between the two ends. Per germline, CDR1 MDHEN and CDR2 SYDVKM. CDR3 in amino acids: CASSAPTANQPQHF. The CDR3 DNA follows: TGTGCCAGCAGTGCTCCGACAGCAAATCAGCCCCAGCATTTT.

This clone has more than one count but fewer than ten. The chain joins TRBV30 to TRBJ1-2; D remains ambiguous. CDR3 length equals 12 residues. V was cut by 2 bases and J by 4 bases, with 8 bases left in between. Germline V gene sequence: CDR1 GTSNPN, CDR2 SVGIG (reference sequence). The CDR3 coding sequence is TGTGCCTGGAGTCCTCACAGCTATGGCTACACCTTC. This sequence encodes CAWSPHSYGYTF.

This clone has ten or more counts. The chain recombines TRBV4-2 with TRBJ2-7; the match to TRBD2 covers 8 bases. Unmatched junction bases numbered 7, after V lost 0 bases and J lost 0 bases. This CDR3 spans 17 amino acids. CDR1 and CDR2 from the germline V gene are LGHNA and YNFKEQ. The CDR3 coding sequence is TGTGCCAGCAGCCAAGATATGGCGGGAGGCCCCTCCTACGAGCAGTACTTC. Residues: CASSQDMAGGPSYEQYF.

This clone was seen only a few times. The genes are TRBV20-1 and TRBJ2-7; D ambiguous. Germline assignment: CDR1 DFQATT and CDR2 SNEGSKA (reference sequence). V was cut by 0 bases and J by 3 bases, with 15 bases left in between. The CDR3 is made up of 15 amino acids. CDR3 loop: CSARDLDRSGYEQYF. The CDR3 nucleotides read TGCAGTGCTAGAGATCTAGACCGTTCTGGCTACGAGCAGTACTTC.

This clone was counted between two and nine times. V gene TRBV2 combines with J gene TRBJ1-4; no definite D call. Germline V CDR1 and CDR2: SNHLY, FYNNEI. Deletions cut 5 bases from V and 0 bases from J, with 10 bases between. CDR3 size: 15 residues. The CDR3 spells CASSLRGATNEKLFF. Written as DNA, the CDR3 is TGTGCCAGCAGTTTACGGGGTGCAACTAATGAAAAACTGTTTTTT. The full variable domain, rest sourced from reference TRBV2 and TRBJ1-4, is EPEVTQTPSHQVTQMGQEVILRCVPISNHLYFYWYRQILGQKVEFLVSFYNNEISEKSEIFDDQFSVERPDGSNFTLKIRSTKLEDSAMYFCASSLRGATNEKLFFGSGTQLSVL.

As for this clone: One junction end does not reproduce the germline sequence, and a read error may be involved. The chain is built from TRBV10-3 and TRBJ2-7; 8 bases are shared with TRBD1. The CDR3 is made up of 15 amino acids. The germline gives CDR1 ENHRY, CDR2 SYGVKD. The CDR3 region has the DNA TGTGTCATCGGACCCCCGGGACAGGTTTCCTACGAGCAGTACTTC. Its protein product is CVIGPPGQVSYEQYF.

This clone was picked up many times. CDR3: CASSYRGPADTQYF. CDR3 coding DNA: TGTGCCAGCAGCTACAGGGGTCCAGCGGATACGCAGTATTTT. The V gene is TRBV7-2, the J gene TRBJ2-3; 7 nucleotides line up with TRBD1. The junction had 7 bases not matched to a gene; V was cut back by 4 bases and J by 6 bases. Germline CDR1 and CDR2: SGHTA and FQGNSA. CDR3 size: 14 residues.

This clone was seen at least ten times. CDR3 in amino acids: CASTFTPPDRGPNEQFF. The CDR3 bases are TGCGCCAGCACCTTCACTCCGCCGGACAGGGGTCCCAATGAGCAGTTCTTC. The chain carries TRBV5-1 and TRBJ2-1, with TRBD1 identical over 9 bases. CDR1 SGHRS and CDR2 YFSETQ come from the germline V gene. V was clipped by 6 bases and J by 6 bases; unmatched bases: 16. The CDR3 is 17 residues long.

This clone was picked up a small number of times. The chain couples TRBV11-2 to TRBJ2-2, with D tentatively TRBD2 (6 bases). With 3 bases removed from V and 4 bases from J, the gap between germline ends came to 12 bases. This CDR3 has 15 amino acids. Germline V gives CDR1 SGHAT, CDR2 FQNNGV. CDR3 loop: CASSFSGFGTGELFF. The CDR3 region has the DNA TGTGCCAGCAGCTTCAGCGGGTTCGGCACCGGGGAGCTGTTTTTT.

The sample holds many counts of this clone. Other nucleotide sequences in the sample specify the same CDR3. The chain couples TRBV6-1 to TRBJ2-3, with D possibly being TRBD1 (6 bases). V gave up 8 bases and J gave up 8 bases, with 23 bases separating them. Per the germline V gene, CDR1 is MNHNS and CDR2 is SASEGT. The CDR3 runs to 15 residues. CDR3 sequence reads: CASREGIAGVSTQYF. CDR3 sequence (DNA): TGTGCCAGCCGCGAGGGGATTGCAGGGGTTAGTACGCAGTATTTT.

On this clone: Within the sample, other DNA sequences also encode this same CDR3. This sequence joins TRBV6-2 or TRBV6-3 and TRBJ2-7; D is undetermined. This CDR3 contains 12 residues. Trimming stripped 7 bases from V and 7 bases from J, with 14 bases between. CDR1 MNHEY and CDR2 SVGEGT come from the germline V gene. This CDR3 is CASTDLPGEQYF. The CDR3 DNA sequence: TGTGCCAGCACAGACCTCCCCGGTGAGCAGTACTTC.

This clone was seen a few times. The chain has TRBV15 and TRBJ1-2; possibly TRBD1 for D (6 bases). The CDR3 sequence is 15 residues long. V lost 0 bases, J lost 4 bases, and 12 bases lay in between. Germline CDR1 reads LNHNV; CDR2 reads YYDKDF (reference sequence). CDR3 sequence: CATSRETGRIYGYTF. The CDR3 DNA reads as TGTGCCACCAGCAGAGAGACAGGAAGGATCTATGGCTACACCTTC.

The J gene is TRBJ1-3, the V gene TRBV5-1; D remains unclear. V dropped 6 bases and J dropped 4 bases, with 17 bases sitting between them. The CDR3 consists of 15 residues. Germline CDR1 reads SGHRS; CDR2 reads YFSETQ. Here the CDR3 DNA reads TGCGCCAGCACTCCGGGAACTGTTGGCGGAAACACCATATATTTT. Protein product: CASTPGTVGGNTIYF.